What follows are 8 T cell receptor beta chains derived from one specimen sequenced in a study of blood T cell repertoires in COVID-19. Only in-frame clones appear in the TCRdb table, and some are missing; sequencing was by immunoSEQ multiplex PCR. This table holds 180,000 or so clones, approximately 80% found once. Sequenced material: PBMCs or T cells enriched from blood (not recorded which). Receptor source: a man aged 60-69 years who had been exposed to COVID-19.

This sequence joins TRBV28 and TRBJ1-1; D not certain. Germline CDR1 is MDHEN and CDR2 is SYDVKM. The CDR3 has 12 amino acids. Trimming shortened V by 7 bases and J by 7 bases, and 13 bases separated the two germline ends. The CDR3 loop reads CASNSRRGEAFF. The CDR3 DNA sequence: TGTGCCAGCAACTCGCGTCGAGGTGAAGCTTTCTTT.

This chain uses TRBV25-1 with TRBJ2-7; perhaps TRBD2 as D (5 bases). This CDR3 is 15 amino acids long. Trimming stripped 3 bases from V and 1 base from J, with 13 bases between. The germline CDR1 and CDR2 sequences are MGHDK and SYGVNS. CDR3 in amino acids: CASSDPFSASYEQYF. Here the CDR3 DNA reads TGTGCCAGCAGTGACCCATTTAGCGCGTCCTACGAGCAGTACTTC.

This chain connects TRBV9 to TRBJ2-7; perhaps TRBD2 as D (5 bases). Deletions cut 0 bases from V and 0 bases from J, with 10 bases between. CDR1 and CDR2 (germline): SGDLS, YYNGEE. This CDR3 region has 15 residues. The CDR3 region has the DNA TGTGCCAGCAGCGTAGGGAGGTTGAGCTCCTACGAGCAGTACTTC. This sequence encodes CASSVGRLSSYEQYF.

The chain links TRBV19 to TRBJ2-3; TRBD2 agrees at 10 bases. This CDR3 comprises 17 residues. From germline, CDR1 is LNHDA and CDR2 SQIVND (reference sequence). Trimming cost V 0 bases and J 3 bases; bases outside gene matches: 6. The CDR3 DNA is TGTGCCAGTAGTATAGAAGGAGCGGGAGGGCCAACAGATACGCAGTATTTT. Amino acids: CASSIEGAGGPTDTQYF.

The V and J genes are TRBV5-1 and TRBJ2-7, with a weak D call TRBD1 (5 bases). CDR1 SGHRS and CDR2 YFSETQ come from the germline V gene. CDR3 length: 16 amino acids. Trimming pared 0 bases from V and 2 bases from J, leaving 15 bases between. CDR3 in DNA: TGCGCCAGCAGCTTGGATGGGCAGGGCGGAACCTACGAGCAGTACTTC. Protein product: CASSLDGQGGTYEQYF.

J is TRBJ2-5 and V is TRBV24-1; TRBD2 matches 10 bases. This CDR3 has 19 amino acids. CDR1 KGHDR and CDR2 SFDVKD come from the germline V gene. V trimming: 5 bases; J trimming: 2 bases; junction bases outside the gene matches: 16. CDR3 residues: CATSGGSGTSAISQETQYF. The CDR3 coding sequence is TGTGCCACCAGTGGAGGTTCCGGGACTAGCGCAATCTCACAAGAGACCCAGTACTTC.

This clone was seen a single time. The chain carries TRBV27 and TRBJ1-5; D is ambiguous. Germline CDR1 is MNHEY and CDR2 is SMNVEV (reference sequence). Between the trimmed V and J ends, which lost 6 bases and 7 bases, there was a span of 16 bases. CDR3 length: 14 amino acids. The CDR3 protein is CASSSTGGGQPQHF. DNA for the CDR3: TGTGCCAGCAGCTCCACCGGAGGCGGGCAGCCCCAGCATTTT.

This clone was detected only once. The CDR3 bases are TGTGCCAGCATGGGGGGGATGAGGGAAAAACTGTTTTTT. Translated: CASMGGMREKLFF. The chain is built from TRBV28 and TRBJ1-4, with a possible D match to TRBD1 (5 bases). This CDR3 has 13 residues. With 7 bases removed from V and 8 bases from J, the gap between germline ends came to 14 bases. CDR1 and CDR2 (germline): MDHEN, SYDVKM.